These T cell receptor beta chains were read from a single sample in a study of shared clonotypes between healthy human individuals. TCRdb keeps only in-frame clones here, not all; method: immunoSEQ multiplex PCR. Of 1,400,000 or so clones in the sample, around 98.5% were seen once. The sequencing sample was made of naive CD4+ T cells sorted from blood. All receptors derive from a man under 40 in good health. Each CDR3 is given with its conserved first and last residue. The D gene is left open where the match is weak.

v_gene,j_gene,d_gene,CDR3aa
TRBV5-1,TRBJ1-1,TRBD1,CASGSDRAEAFF
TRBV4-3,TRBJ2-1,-,CASSPDGRGDEQFF
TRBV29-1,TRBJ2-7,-,CSVVAGTYEQYF
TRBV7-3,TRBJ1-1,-,CASSLTRTELTEAFF
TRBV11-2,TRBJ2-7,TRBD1,CASSSSSGTGVGQYF
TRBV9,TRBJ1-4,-,CASSAGRATNEKLFF
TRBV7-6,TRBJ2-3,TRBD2,CASRLTSGSQNPDTQYF
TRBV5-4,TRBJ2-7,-,CASSSRSATYEQYF
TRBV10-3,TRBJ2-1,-,CAISLLDGSSYNEQFF
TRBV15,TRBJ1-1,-,CATSRTPNTEAFF
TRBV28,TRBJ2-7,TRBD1,CASRRDRWNEQYF
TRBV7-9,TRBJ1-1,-,CASSPPGQQDRNTEAFF
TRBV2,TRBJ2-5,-,CASRADPEETQYF
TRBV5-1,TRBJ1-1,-,CASRVGDDGRSVTEAFF
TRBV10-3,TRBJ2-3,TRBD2,CAISPGLAGAQDTQYF
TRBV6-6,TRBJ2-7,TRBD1,CASSAQTGSYEQYF
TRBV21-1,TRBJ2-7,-,CASSKAGGQDRREPYEQYF
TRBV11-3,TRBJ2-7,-,CASSFRVAYEQYF
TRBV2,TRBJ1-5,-,CASNRANSNQPQHF
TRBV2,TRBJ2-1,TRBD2,CASRGLAGVSNEQFF
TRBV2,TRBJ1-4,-,CASSKTQWLNEKLFF
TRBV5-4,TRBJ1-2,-,CASSLISTANYGYTF
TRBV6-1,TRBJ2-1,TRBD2,CASSEFTSGISYNEQFF
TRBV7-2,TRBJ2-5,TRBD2,CASSLVGLAGPYQETQYF
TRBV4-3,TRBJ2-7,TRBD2,CASSQVLAGGEQYF
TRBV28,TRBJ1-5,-,CASRQDGSNQPQHF
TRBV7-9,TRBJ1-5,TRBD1,CASSPGTGGNQPQHF
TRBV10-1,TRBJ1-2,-,CASSSDRLYGYTF
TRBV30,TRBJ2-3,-,CAWSVGATTTSTDTQYF
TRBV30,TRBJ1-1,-,CAWSPPRGAEAFF
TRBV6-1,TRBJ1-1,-,CASTMSSSTEAFF
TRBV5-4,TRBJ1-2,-,CASSLAGGNAGGYTF
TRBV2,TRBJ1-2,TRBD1,CASSERQGHGYTF
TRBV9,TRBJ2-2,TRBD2,CASSVRAGGTGELFF
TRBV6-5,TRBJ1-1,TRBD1,CASSYSRGQTEAFF
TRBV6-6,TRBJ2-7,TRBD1,CASSYGPGQGRGERYF
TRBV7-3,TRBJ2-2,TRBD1,CASSPTGGGELFF
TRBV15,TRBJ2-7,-,CATSRGGPYEQYF
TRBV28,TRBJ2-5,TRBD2,CASSLSGRGQETQYF
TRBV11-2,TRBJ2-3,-,CASLTRAGTDTQYF
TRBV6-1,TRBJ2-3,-,CASSEVRRSPWYF
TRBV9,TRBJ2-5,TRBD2,CASTWGLAGDEDQYF
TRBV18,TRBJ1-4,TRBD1,CASSPRQGPNEKLFF
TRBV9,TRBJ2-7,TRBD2,CASSVGRESSYEQYF
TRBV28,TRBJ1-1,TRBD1,CASSWDRRHTEAFF
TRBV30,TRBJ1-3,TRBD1,CAWGFGTALGSSGNTIYF
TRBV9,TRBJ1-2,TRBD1,CASRGTGGPIYGYTF
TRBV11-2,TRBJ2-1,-,CASSLFRSSVSSYNEQFF
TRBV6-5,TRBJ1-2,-,CASSYSGQTYGYTF
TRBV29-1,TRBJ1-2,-,CSVPMGGLLYGYTF
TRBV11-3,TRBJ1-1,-,CASSQKGNTEAFF
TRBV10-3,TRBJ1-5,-,CAISDYDGNQPQHF
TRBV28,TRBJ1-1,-,CASSPPGAEAFF
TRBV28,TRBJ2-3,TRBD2,CASSPRGGVTDTQYF
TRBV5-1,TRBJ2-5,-,CASSATTGSGQETQYF
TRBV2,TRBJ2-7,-,CASSAATSIGYEQYF
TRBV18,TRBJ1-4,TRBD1,CASSLTGQPNEKLFF
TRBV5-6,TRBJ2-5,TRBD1,CASTQGASETQYF
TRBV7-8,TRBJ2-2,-,CASSLSTGELFF
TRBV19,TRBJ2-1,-,CASRSRDKNYNEQFF